These T cell receptor beta chains were read from a single sample in a study of blood T cell repertoires in COVID-19. Produced via immunoSEQ multiplex PCR; TCRdb's table is partial and in-frame only. The sample has about 120,000 clones; 65% to 85% are singletons. Material: peripheral blood. Receptors were obtained from a man in his sixties or seventies with acute or convalescent COVID-19. The CDR3 runs from the conserved cysteine through the conserved F or W. The D gene is left open where the match is weak. Only part of the rows carry a size: once, few, many, or a class if the clone is expanded.

j_call,d_call,v_call,clone_size,cdr3_aa,cdr3_nt
TRBJ2-1,TRBD2,TRBV28,NA,CASSLLGGGGTNNEQFF,TGTGCCAGCAGTTTACTCGGTGGCGGGGGGACCAACAATGAGCAGTTCTTC
TRBJ1-1,NA,TRBV9,NA,CASSVAVTGPEAFF,TGTGCCAGCAGCGTAGCGGTGACAGGCCCTGAAGCTTTCTTT
TRBJ2-7,TRBD1,TRBV5-1,NA,CASSSSTGGAGSEQYF,TGCGCCAGCAGCTCGTCTACAGGGGGCGCGGGGAGCGAGCAGTACTTC
TRBJ1-3,NA,TRBV6-5,NA,CASTEQAGNTIYF,TGTGCCAGCACGGAACAGGCTGGAAACACCATATATTTT
TRBJ1-3,NA,TRBV3-1/TRBV3-2,NA,CASSQRGRGRGHSGNTIYF,TGTGCCAGCAGCCAACGAGGACGGGGCAGGGGTCACTCTGGAAACACCATATATTTT
TRBJ2-6,NA,TRBV3-1/TRBV3-2,NA,CASSQDPSGANVLTF,TGTGCCAGCAGCCAAGACCCGTCTGGGGCCAACGTCCTGACTTTC
TRBJ2-5,NA,TRBV25-1,NA,CASSAHRDKQAETQYF,TGTGCCAGCAGTGCACACCGGGACAAGCAGGCAGAGACCCAGTACTTC
TRBJ1-2,TRBD1,TRBV6-5,NA,CASSLQGDGYTF,TGTGCCAGCAGTCTACAGGGGGATGGCTACACCTTC
TRBJ2-2,NA,TRBV3-1/TRBV3-2,NA,CASSPPGLHPNTGELFF,TGTGCCAGCAGCCCCCCGGGACTCCACCCTAACACCGGGGAGCTGTTTTTT
TRBJ1-2,NA,TRBV6-5,NA,CASSQASFSPYGYTF,TGTGCCAGCAGTCAGGCGTCCTTCTCACCCTATGGCTACACCTTC
TRBJ2-5,TRBD1,TRBV3-1/TRBV3-2,few,CASSQQGAGTQYF,TGTGCCAGCAGCCAACAGGGGGCTGGGACCCAGTACTTC
TRBJ2-5,NA,TRBV10-3,NA,CAISESGETQYF,TGTGCCATCAGTGAGTCCGGGGAGACCCAGTACTTC
TRBJ1-2,TRBD1,TRBV29-1,NA,CSAGDRTNGYTF,TGCAGCGCTGGGGACAGGACGAATGGCTACACCTTC
TRBJ2-3,TRBD1,TRBV19,NA,CASSIFGTGVSTDTQYF,TGTGCCAGTAGTATATTCGGGACAGGGGTAAGCACAGATACGCAGTATTTT
TRBJ2-3,NA,TRBV5-4,NA,CASSRSGDTQYF,TGTGCCAGCAGCCGTTCGGGAGATACGCAGTATTTT
TRBJ2-1,NA,TRBV27,NA,CASSWAGTASYNEQFF,TGTGCCAGCAGCTGGGCGGGGACGGCCTCCTACAATGAGCAGTTCTTC
TRBJ1-1,NA,TRBV7-6,NA,CASSRQVTGTEAFF,TGTGCCAGCAGTCGACAGGTAACGGGCACTGAAGCTTTCTTT
TRBJ1-1,NA,TRBV2,NA,CASSEGRGYTEAFF,TGTGCCAGCAGTGAGGGGAGGGGGTACACTGAAGCTTTCTTT
TRBJ1-1,NA,TRBV19,NA,CASSIWGGGTEAFF,TGTGCCAGTAGTATATGGGGCGGTGGGACTGAAGCTTTCTTT
TRBJ2-7,NA,TRBV27,NA,CASMGGGLYEQYF,TGTGCCAGCATGGGAGGTGGACTATACGAGCAGTACTTC
TRBJ2-1,TRBD1,TRBV7-2,NA,CASSRPPGGASPEQFF,TGTGCCAGCAGCCGCCCACCAGGGGGCGCTTCCCCTGAGCAGTTCTTC
TRBJ1-5,NA,TRBV12-3/TRBV12-4,once,CASSSGNQPQHF,TGTGCCAGCAGTTCAGGTAATCAGCCCCAGCATTTT
TRBJ1-6,NA,TRBV7-2,NA,CASSFAAGNYSPLHF,TGTGCCAGCAGCTTTGCAGCGGGGAATTATTCACCCCTCCACTTT
TRBJ1-4,TRBD1,TRBV27,NA,CASKQGTNEKLFF,TGTGCCAGCAAACAGGGGACTAATGAAAAACTGTTTTTT
TRBJ1-5,NA,TRBV3-1/TRBV3-2,NA,CASSLDRNQPQHF,TGTGCCAGCAGCCTTGACAGGAATCAGCCCCAGCATTTT